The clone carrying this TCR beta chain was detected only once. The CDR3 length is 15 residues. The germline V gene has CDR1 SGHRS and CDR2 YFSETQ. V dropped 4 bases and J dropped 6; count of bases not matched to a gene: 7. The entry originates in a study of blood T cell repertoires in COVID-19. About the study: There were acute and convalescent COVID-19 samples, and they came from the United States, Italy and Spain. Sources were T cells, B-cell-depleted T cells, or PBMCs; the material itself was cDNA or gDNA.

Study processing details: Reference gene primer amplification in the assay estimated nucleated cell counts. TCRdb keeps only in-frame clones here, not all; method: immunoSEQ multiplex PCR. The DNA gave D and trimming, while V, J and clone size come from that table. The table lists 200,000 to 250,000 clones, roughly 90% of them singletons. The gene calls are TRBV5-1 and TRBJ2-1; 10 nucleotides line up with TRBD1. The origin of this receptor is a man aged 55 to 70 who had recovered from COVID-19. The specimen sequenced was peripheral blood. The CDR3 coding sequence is TGCGCCAGCAGCGTGGGACAGGGGCAGAGCAATGAGCAGTTCTTC. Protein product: CASSVGQGQSNEQFF.